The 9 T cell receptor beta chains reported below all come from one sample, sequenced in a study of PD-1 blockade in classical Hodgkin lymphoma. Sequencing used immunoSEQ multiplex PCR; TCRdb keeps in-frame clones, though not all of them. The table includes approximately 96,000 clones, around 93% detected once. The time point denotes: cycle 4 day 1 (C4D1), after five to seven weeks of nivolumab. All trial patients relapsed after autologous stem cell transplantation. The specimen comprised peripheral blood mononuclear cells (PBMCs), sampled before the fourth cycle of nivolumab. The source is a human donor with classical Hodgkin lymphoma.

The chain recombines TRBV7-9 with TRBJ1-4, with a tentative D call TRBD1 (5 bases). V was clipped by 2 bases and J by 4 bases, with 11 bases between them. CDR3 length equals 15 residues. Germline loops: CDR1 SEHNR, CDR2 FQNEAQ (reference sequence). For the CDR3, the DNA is TGTGCCAGCAGCTTAAAGGGACGGCTTAATGAAAAACTGTTTTTT. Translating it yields CASSLKGRLNEKLFF.

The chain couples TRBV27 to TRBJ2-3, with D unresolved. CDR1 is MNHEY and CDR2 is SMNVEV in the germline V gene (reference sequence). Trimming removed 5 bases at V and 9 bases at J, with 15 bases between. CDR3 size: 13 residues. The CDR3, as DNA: TGTGCCAGCAGTCTACCCCCTCCAGCGACGCAGTATTTT. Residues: CASSLPPPATQYF.

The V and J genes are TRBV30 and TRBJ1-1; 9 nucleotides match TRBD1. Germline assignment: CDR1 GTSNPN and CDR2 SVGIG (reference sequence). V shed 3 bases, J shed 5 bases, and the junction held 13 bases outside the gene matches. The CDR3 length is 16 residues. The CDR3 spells CAWSATTGTGRTEAFF. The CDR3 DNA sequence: TGTGCCTGGAGCGCTACAACAGGGACAGGGCGTACTGAAGCTTTCTTT.

Here the CDR3 reads CASSLGGLQGSEAFF. CDR3 DNA sequence: TGTGCCAGCAGCTTGGGGGGACTACAGGGATCTGAAGCTTTCTTT. The chain recombines TRBV5-6 with TRBJ1-1; perhaps TRBD1 as D (6 bases). Germline CDR1 is SGHDT and CDR2 is YYEEEE. V was pared by 0 bases and J by 6 bases, with 15 bases between. The CDR3 extends over 15 amino acids.

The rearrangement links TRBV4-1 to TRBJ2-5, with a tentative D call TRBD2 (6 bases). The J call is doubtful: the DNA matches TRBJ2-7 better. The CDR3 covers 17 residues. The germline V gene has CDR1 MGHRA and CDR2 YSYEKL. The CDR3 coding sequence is TGCGCCAGCAGCCAAGATGCGCGGGGAAAGTACTCCTACGAGCAGTACTTC. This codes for CASSQDARGKYSYEQYF.

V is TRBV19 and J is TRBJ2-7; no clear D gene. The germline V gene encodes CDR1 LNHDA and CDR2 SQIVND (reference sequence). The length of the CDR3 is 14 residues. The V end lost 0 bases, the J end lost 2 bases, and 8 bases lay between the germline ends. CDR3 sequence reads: CASSIEWGTYEQYF. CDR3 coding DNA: TGTGCCAGTAGTATAGAGTGGGGAACCTACGAGCAGTACTTC.

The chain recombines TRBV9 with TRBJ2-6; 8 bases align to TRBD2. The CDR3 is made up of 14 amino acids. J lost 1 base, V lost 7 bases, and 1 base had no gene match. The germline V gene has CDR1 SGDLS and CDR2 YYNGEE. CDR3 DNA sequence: TGTGCCAGCGCGGGAGGATCTGGGGCCAACGTCCTGACTTTC. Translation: CASAGGSGANVLTF.

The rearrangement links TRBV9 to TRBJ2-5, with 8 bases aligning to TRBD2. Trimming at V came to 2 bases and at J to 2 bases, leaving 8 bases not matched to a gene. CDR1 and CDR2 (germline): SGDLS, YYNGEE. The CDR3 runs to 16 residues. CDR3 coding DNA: TGTGCCAGCAGCGTTCCTAGACTAGCGCCTCAAGAGACCCAGTACTTC. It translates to CASSVPRLAPQETQYF.

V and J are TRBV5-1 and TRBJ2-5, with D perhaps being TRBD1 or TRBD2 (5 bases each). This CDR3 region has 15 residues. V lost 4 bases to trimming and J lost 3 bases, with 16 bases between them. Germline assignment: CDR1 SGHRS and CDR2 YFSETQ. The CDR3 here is CASSPRDDGEETQYF. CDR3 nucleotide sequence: TGCGCCAGCAGCCCCCGGGACGACGGCGAAGAGACCCAGTACTTC.